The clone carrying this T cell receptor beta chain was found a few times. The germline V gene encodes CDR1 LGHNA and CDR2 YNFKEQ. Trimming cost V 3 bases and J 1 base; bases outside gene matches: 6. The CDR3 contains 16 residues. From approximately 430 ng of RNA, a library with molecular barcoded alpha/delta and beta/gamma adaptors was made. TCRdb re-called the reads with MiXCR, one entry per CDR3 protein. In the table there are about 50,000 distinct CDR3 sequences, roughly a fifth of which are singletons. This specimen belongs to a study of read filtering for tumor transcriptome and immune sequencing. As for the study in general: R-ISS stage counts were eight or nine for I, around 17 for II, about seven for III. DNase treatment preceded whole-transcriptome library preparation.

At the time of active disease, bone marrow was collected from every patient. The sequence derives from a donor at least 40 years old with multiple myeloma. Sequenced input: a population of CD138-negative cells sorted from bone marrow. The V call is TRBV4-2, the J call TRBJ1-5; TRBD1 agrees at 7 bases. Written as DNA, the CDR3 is TGTGCCAGCAGCCAGAATCCGGGACAGAGCAATCAGCCCCAGCATTTT. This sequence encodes CASSQNPGQSNQPQHF.